These 19 T cell receptor beta chains came from one sample sequenced in a study of cytomegalovirus exposure and HLA in healthy donors. The study ran its PCR with 60 Vbeta and 13 Jbeta primers. Only in-frame clones appear in the TCRdb table, and some are missing; sequencing was by immunoSEQ multiplex PCR. The sample holds around 55,000 clones; 65% to 80% are singletons and the top ten take roughly 36%. The sequencing sample was made of PBMCs. The receptors shown here come from a man between 40 and 49 years old in good health and CMV-seropositive.

The sample holds one count of this clone. The rearrangement uses TRBV4-1 and TRBJ1-2; D remains unclear. CDR3 size: 15 residues. The germline CDR1 and CDR2 sequences are MGHRA and YSYEKL. V lost 0 bases and J 4 bases, leaving 12 bases between the germline ends. The chain's CDR3 is CASSQDHRGTYGYTF. As DNA, the CDR3 is TGCGCCAGCAGCCAAGATCATCGGGGAACCTATGGCTACACCTTC.

This chain joins TRBV14 and TRBJ2-7, with a weak D call TRBD2 (5 bases). CDR3 length equals 16 residues. V dropped 0 bases and J dropped 4 bases, with 16 bases sitting between them. Germline V gene lookup returns CDR1 SGHDN and CDR2 FVKESK. The CDR3 loop reads CASSQELRAAYYEQYF. The CDR3 DNA follows: TGTGCCAGCAGCCAAGAGTTGCGGGCAGCGTATTACGAGCAGTACTTC.

Regarding this clone: In the same sample, other DNA sequences code for this CDR3. This chain connects TRBV19 to TRBJ1-5; D unresolved. The CDR3 length is 13 residues. CDR1 and CDR2 (germline): LNHDA, SQIVND (reference sequence). V gave up 1 base and J gave up 5 bases, with 6 bases separating them. The CDR3 nucleotides are TGTGCCAGTAGTATAGGCCGAGATCAGCCCCAGCATTTT. Its protein is CASSIGRDQPQHF.

The chain recombines TRBV19 with TRBJ1-1, with a possible D match to TRBD1 (5 bases). The germline CDR1 and CDR2 sequences are LNHDA and SQIVND (reference sequence). V was pared by 5 bases and J by 4 bases, with 20 bases between. CDR3 length equals 16 residues. The chain's CDR3 is CASSSYPAGEATEAFF. For the CDR3, the DNA is TGTGCCAGTAGTTCCTACCCAGCGGGGGAGGCCACTGAAGCTTTCTTT.

V usage is TRBV6-5 and J usage is TRBJ1-2; tentatively, D is TRBD1 (6 bases). The CDR3 length is 14 residues. Trimming stripped 6 bases from V and 6 bases from J, with 17 bases between. Germline V lookup: CDR1 MNHEY, CDR2 SVGAGI. The CDR3 is CASRLDTGKDGYTF. Here the CDR3 DNA reads TGTGCCAGCAGGTTAGATACAGGGAAGGATGGCTACACCTTC.

The chain carries TRBV7-9 and TRBJ2-7, with unresolved D. CDR1 and CDR2 (germline): SEHNR, FQNEAQ (reference sequence). V lost 3 bases and J 4 bases, leaving 4 bases between the germline ends. The CDR3 extends over 11 amino acids. CDR3 residues: CASSLSYEQYF. The CDR3 DNA follows: TGTGCCAGCAGCTTGAGTTACGAGCAGTACTTC.

V gene TRBV6-5 combines with J gene TRBJ1-6, with a tentative D call TRBD1 (6 bases). This CDR3 contains 15 residues. Germline V gene data show CDR1 as MNHEY and CDR2 as SVGAGI. The germline V and J ends were trimmed by 10 bases and 9 bases, with 22 bases remaining between them. The CDR3 spells CATHRLQGGGSPLHF. In DNA, the CDR3 is TGTGCCACCCACCGGTTACAGGGCGGAGGTTCACCCCTCCACTTT.

The genes are TRBV15 and TRBJ1-2; 10 nucleotides agree with TRBD1. The trim removed 2 bases at V and 7 bases at J, leaving 10 bases unmatched. Germline-derived CDR1 and CDR2 are LNHNV and YYDKDF (reference sequence). The CDR3 has 16 amino acids. This chain's CDR3 is CATSRLPGQGLAGYTF. The CDR3, as DNA: TGTGCCACCAGCAGACTTCCGGGACAGGGGCTTGCTGGCTACACCTTC.

This chain links TRBV30 with TRBJ1-4; 7 nucleotides line up with TRBD1. Germline V CDR1 and CDR2: GTSNPN, SVGIG (reference sequence). The V segment lost 4 bases and the J segment 8 bases; nucleotides outside the gene matches: 4. CDR3 length: 12 amino acids. The CDR3 nucleotides read TGTGCCTGGACCAGGGGGAGGGAAAAACTGTTTTTT. Its protein is CAWTRGREKLFF.

The chain has TRBV5-1 and TRBJ1-3; the match to TRBD1 covers 9 bases. Germline values: CDR1 SGHRS, CDR2 YFSETQ. V dropped 3 bases and J dropped 4; count of bases not matched to a gene: 17. This CDR3 has 19 residues. The CDR3 DNA reads as TGCGCCAGCAGCTCTTCGACTTCTTCGGGACAGGGTGGCGGAAACACCATATATTTT. Amino acid sequence: CASSSSTSSGQGGGNTIYF.

V and J are TRBV5-5 and TRBJ1-1, with 7 bases that match TRBD1. This CDR3 has 14 amino acids. Germline trimming cut 4 bases from V and 11 bases from J; bases unmatched to any gene: 14. Per the germline V gene, CDR1 is SGHKS and CDR2 is YYEKEE (reference sequence). Here the CDR3 reads CASSQQLSTGRAFF. Here the CDR3 DNA reads TGTGCCAGCAGCCAACAACTGTCGACAGGGAGGGCTTTCTTT.

The chain uses TRBV4-2 and TRBJ2-7; D unclear. The CDR3 is 14 residues long. Germline loops: CDR1 LGHNA, CDR2 YNFKEQ. V lost 2 bases and J lost 2, with 10 bases in between. The CDR3: CASSQPVRAYEQYF. In DNA form, the CDR3 reads TGTGCCAGCAGCCAACCAGTACGTGCCTACGAGCAGTACTTC.

The chain combines TRBV28 with TRBJ2-1; 10 bases map to TRBD2. The CDR3 runs to 20 residues. With 4 bases clipped from V and 3 bases from J, the junction kept 18 bases outside the gene matches. Germline V gene sequence: CDR1 MDHEN, CDR2 SYDVKM. CDR3 region: CASSSLGWSGGALHYNEQFF. CDR3 in DNA: TGTGCCAGCAGTTCCCTTGGGTGGAGCGGGGGGGCTCTTCACTACAATGAGCAGTTCTTC.

The genes are TRBV5-4 and TRBJ2-6; D is unresolved. Germline CDR1 reads SGHNT; CDR2 reads YYREEE (reference sequence). The CDR3 runs 16 residues. V was trimmed by 4 bases and J by 5 bases, leaving 16 bases between them. In DNA form, the CDR3 reads TGTGCCAGCAGCCGAGAGGTGAATGATAGGGCCAACGTCCTGACTTTC. Its protein product is CASSREVNDRANVLTF.

This clone was recorded once. The chain couples TRBV7-9 to TRBJ2-1, with D hard to call. There are 12 residues in the CDR3. V shed 1 base and J shed 7 bases, with 5 bases lying between them. CDR1 is SEHNR, CDR2 FQNEAQ, per germline (reference sequence). CDR3 residues: CASSLVANEQFF. In nucleotides, the CDR3 is TGTGCCAGCAGCTTAGTAGCAAATGAGCAGTTCTTC.

The chain employs TRBV11-1 and TRBJ1-6; no clear D. Looked up from germline, CDR1 is SGHAT and CDR2 is FQDESV (reference sequence). There are 15 residues in the CDR3. Trimming removed 0 bases from V and 10 bases from J, with 13 bases in between. CDR3 in DNA: TGTGCCAGCAGCTTAGCGCTTGGGAGCTCATCACCCCTCCACTTT. It translates to CASSLALGSSSPLHF.

This clone was detected once. V is TRBV5-4 and J is TRBJ1-4, with 8 positions matching TRBD1. This CDR3 region has 14 residues. The V gene end was trimmed by 4 bases and the J gene end by 5 bases; junction bases not matched to a gene: 4. The V gene's germline CDR1 is SGHNT and CDR2 YYREEE (reference sequence). In DNA form, the CDR3 reads TGTGCCAGCAGCCTCAGGGGGCTGAATGAAAAACTGTTTTTT. Translating it yields CASSLRGLNEKLFF.

This rearrangement joins TRBV30 to TRBJ1-2; D unclear. CDR1 and CDR2 from the germline V gene are GTSNPN and SVGIG (reference sequence). V lost 3 bases, J lost 4 bases, and 18 bases lay in between. The CDR3 runs 15 residues. CDR3 DNA: TGTGCCTGGAGGCGTGACACCTTCCGGATCTATGGCTACACCTTC. Protein: CAWRRDTFRIYGYTF.

This clone appeared once. The CDR3 loop reads CASSLSRGTDTQYF. The CDR3 DNA sequence: TGTGCCAGCAGTTTATCGCGGGGCACAGATACGCAGTATTTT. V is TRBV27 and J is TRBJ2-3, with a possible D match to TRBD2 (5 bases). There are 14 residues in the CDR3. Germline CDR1 and CDR2: MNHEY and SMNVEV (reference sequence). Trimming took off 0 bases at V and 1 base at J, with 5 bases between the two ends.